Sequencing of this T cell receptor (beta chain) was carried out in a study of blood T cell repertoires in COVID-19. Whole-study context: Sample material is recorded as cDNA or gDNA derived from T cells, B-cell-depleted T cells, or PBMCs.

In the original workflow: Amplification of reference gene primers was used by the study to estimate nucleated cell counts. Repertoires were generated with immunoSEQ multiplex PCR, while TCRdb's copy carries only in-frame clones and drops some. V and J calls and clone size are as listed in that table; D and trimming were resolved from the DNA. The profile shows about 250,000 clones, about 89% of them singletons. Germline lookup yields CDR1 SGHKS and CDR2 YYEKEE (reference sequence). The CDR3 totals 15 residues. Between the trimmed V and J ends, which lost 0 bases and 7 bases, there was a span of 14 bases.

The sequence was collected from a woman aged 55-69 years who had recovered from COVID-19. Input material: peripheral blood. The chain links TRBV5-5 to TRBJ2-1, with TRBD2 as a possible D gene (6 bases). The CDR3 DNA reads TGTGCCAGCAGCTTGGGCGTGGGGGGTGTGAATGAGCAGTTCTTC. Protein product: CASSLGVGGVNEQFF.